The clone carrying this T cell receptor beta chain showed up many times. Primers used for first-strand cDNA, a TRAV- and TRBV-specific set, covered both alpha and beta chains. Using a constant-region primer together with a V-primer adapter, TCRs were subjected to around 22 PCR cycles of amplification. Isolated mRNA was amplified by in vitro transcription. MiXCR, applied by TCRdb to the reads, yields one record per CDR3 protein. The sample yields nearly 60,000 distinct CDR3 sequences, 20% to 25% seen once. CDR3 length: 13 amino acids. The germline V gene has CDR1 SQVTM and CDR2 ANQGSEA. Unmatched junction bases numbered 4, after V lost 4 bases and J lost 8 bases. This entry belongs to a study of low-dose radiotherapy and immunotherapy resistance in tumors. Study as a whole: Given every two weeks, intravenous cyclophosphamide 200 mg/m2 preceded radiation and immunotherapy by one day.

Time point reported: after trial treatment. Treatment noted: LDRT plus nivolumab, ipilimumab, low-dose cyclophosphamide and aspirin (RACIN trial). Donors received a regimen that comprised nivolumab, ipilimumab, aspirin, low-dose cyclophosphamide and low-dose radiotherapy. This sequence was found in a male donor with prostate cancer. This chain uses TRBV29-1 with TRBJ1-6; 8 positions agree with TRBD1. The material was PBMCs, obtained after low-dose radiotherapy plus immunotherapy. The CDR3 DNA sequence: TGCAGCGTTGCGGACAGGGAGGATTCACCCCTCCACTTT. This encodes CSVADREDSPLHF.